One sample yielded the 2 T cell receptor beta chains listed below, sequenced in a study of blood T cell repertoires in COVID-19 (TCRdb year 2020). Libraries were built with the immunoSEQ multiplex PCR assay. TCRdb limited this immuneACCESS table to in-frame rearrangements with V and J called. A share of clones is missing; checked studies link under half to unresolved V genes, and the rest is unexplained. The sample data list 150,000 to 200,000 clones, and over 75% of these were observed just once. About 11% of the sample comes from the top ten. Source material: PBMCs or T cells enriched from blood (not recorded which). The receptors shown here come from a man in his fifties or sixties who had recovered from COVID-19.

The rearrangement joins TRBV7-8 to TRBJ2-7; maybe TRBD2 (5 bases). Germline loops: CDR1 SGHVS, CDR2 FQNEAQ. This CDR3 spans 15 amino acids. V was trimmed by 6 bases and J by 0 bases, leaving 15 bases between them. The CDR3 is CASREPGSPSYEQYF. CDR3 nucleotide sequence: TGTGCCAGCAGAGAACCGGGGTCACCCTCCTACGAGCAGTACTTC.

This chain joins TRBV28 and TRBJ1-5; D is perhaps TRBD1 (6 bases). Germline values: CDR1 MDHEN, CDR2 SYDVKM. The CDR3 has 14 residues. V gave up 6 bases and J gave up 4 bases, with 13 bases separating them. CDR3: CASRLQGSNQPQHF. The CDR3 coding sequence is TGTGCCAGCAGGCTACAGGGCTCGAATCAGCCCCAGCATTTT.